Sequencing of this T cell receptor (beta chain) was carried out in a study of T cell responses to AZD1222 COVID-19 vaccine (dated by TCRdb to the early 2020s). Looking at the study overall: A total of more than 230 trial participants underwent TCR sequencing, of whom 200 to 220 received two doses of AZD1222 and some 26 received two doses of the MenACWY control vaccine. Trial participants were enrolled by age into 18-55, 56-69 and 70-plus year subgroups, with roughly 160, 29 and 62 TCR-sequenced participants respectively.

The CDR3 regions of human TCRbeta chains were analyzed by immunosequencing. Per the source publication's procedure: TCRs in the repertoires were compared against a reference library of SARS-CoV-2-specific TCRs that had been generated with the MIRA antigen-specificity platform. Breadth was defined as the fraction of unique TCRs that were SARS-CoV-2-associated, and depth was defined as the fraction of total T cells that were SARS-CoV-2-associated. Using the MIRA data, every spike-specific TCR was mapped to the spike region that the TCR reacted to and assigned to either a CD4 or a CD8 class. Log10-transformed breadth and depth values were compared by one-way ANOVA with Sidak's multiple comparisons tests. Entries here come from immuneACCESS through TCRdb and include only in-frame sequences with V and J called. Some clones fail to appear in such tables; in the studies checked, an unresolved V gene covers under half of the shortfall, and the cause of the remainder is unknown. The V and J calls and the clone size are those of that table, but D and trimming were determined from the DNA. Here the sample has roughly 45,000 clones; 65% to 85% occur a single time. The ten largest clones capture 15% to 20% of the sample.

The paper as a whole reports these results and caveats: Participants were mostly white British, with more females than males. The authors suggested clonal diversity may have been underestimated. In the small 56-69-year group, the increase in depth fell short of significance, most likely because of low power. Nearly half of unique spike-specific TCRs reportedly recognized epitopes outside regions mutated in the B.1.351 and B.1.1.7 variants. The vaccine-associated CD4 TCRs covered the entire spike protein, and the dominant responses fell in regions 160-218 and 743-854. Conclusions about previously exposed vaccinees were limited because only 5 or 6 AZD1222 recipients were SARS-CoV-2 seropositive at baseline. After two AZD1222 doses, spike-specific TCR breadth and depth were significantly higher than at day 0 and than in MenACWY recipients. Because no day 14 peak-response samples were available, the repertoires could be characterized only after the peak T cell response.

The sample's time point label, in plain terms: about 28 days (+/-7) after the second vaccine dose. AZD1222 recipients whose second dose came at about 4 weeks and those whose second dose came at about 12 weeks were combined into one group, since spike-specific TCR depth and breadth did not differ between the two schedules. Vaccinee samples were obtained from the UK trials COV001 and COV002, which included a single-blind randomized controlled phase 2/3 trial of AZD1222 (ChAdOx1 nCoV-19) in healthy adults. For TCRbeta chain sequencing, PBMC samples from trial participants were taken at day 0 and at day 28 after the second dose. Worth noting for this clone: Its cognate antigen has yet to be identified. Base qualities are not provided; no much larger clone lies one nucleotide away.

The germline ends are 12 bases apart after V is trimmed by 0 bases and J by 4 bases. The CDR3 measures 15 amino acids from cysteine to phenylalanine. CDR3 DNA only is kept here, 45 bases in frame from base 1. Reading the germline V gene gives CDR1 LGHNA and CDR2 YNFKEQ. Sequencing used peripheral blood, obtained 28 days after the second AZD1222 dose. The rearranged segments are TRBV4-2 and TRBJ1-2, with the D gene uncertain. The receptor's source is an adult who received the AZD1222 COVID-19 vaccine. The sequenced DNA is TGTGCCAGCAGCCAAGATGCGGACGGACTCTATGGCTACACCTTC. Its protein reads: CASSQDADGLYGYTF.